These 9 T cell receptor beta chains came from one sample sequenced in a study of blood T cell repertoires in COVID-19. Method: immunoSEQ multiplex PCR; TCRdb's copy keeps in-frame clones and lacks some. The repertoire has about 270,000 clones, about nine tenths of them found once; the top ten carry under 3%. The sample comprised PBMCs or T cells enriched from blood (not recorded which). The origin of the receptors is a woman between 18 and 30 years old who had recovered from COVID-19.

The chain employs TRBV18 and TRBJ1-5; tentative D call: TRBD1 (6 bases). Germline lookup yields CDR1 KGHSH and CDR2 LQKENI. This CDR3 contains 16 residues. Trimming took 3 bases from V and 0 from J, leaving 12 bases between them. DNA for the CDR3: TGTGCCAGCTCACCTTCGGACAGCAATAGCAATCAGCCCCAGCATTTT. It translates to CASSPSDSNSNQPQHF.

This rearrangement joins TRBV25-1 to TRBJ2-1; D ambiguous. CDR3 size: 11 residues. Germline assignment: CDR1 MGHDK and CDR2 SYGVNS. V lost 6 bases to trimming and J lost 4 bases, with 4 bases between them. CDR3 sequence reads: CASSRYNEQFF. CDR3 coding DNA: TGTGCCAGCAGCAGATACAATGAGCAGTTCTTC.

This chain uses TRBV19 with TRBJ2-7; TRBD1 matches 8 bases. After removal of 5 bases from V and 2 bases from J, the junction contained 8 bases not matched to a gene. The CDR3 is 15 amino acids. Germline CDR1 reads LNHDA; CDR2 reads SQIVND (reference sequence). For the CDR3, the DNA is TGTGCCAGTAGTTTAACGGGACAGGTGACCTACGAGCAGTACTTC. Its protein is CASSLTGQVTYEQYF. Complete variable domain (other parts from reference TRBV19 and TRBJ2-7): DGGITQSPKYLFRKEGQNVTLSCEQNLNHDAMYWYRQDPGQGLRLIYYSQIVNDFQKGDIAEGYSVSREKKESFPLTVTSAQKNPTAFYLCASSLTGQVTYEQYFGPGTRLTVT.

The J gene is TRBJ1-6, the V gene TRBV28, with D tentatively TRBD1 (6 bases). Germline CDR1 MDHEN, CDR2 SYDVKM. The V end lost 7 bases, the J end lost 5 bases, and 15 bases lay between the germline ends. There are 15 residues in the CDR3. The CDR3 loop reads CASTRRGTNNSPLHF. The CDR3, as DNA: TGTGCCAGCACCCGAAGGGGGACCAATAATTCACCCCTCCACTTT.

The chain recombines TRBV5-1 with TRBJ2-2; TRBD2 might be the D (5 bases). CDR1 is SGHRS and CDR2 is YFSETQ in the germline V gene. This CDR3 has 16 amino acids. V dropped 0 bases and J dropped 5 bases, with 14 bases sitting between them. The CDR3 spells CASSLEGLLRTGELFF. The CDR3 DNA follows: TGCGCCAGCAGCTTGGAAGGACTTCTAAGGACCGGGGAGCTGTTTTTT.

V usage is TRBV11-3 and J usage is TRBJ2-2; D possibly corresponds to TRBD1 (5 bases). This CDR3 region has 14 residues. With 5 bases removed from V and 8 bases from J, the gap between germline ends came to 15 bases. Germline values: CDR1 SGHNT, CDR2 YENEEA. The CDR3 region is CASSHPRVPGELFF. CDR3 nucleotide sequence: TGTGCCAGCAGCCATCCCAGGGTTCCGGGGGAGCTGTTTTTT.

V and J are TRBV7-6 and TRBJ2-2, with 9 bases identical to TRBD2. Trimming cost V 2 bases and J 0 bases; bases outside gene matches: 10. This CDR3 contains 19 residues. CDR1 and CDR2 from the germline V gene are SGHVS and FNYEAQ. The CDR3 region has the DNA TGTGCCAGCAGCTTATCCCCGGGTAGCGGGAGCGCGAACACCGGGGAGCTGTTTTTT. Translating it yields CASSLSPGSGSANTGELFF.

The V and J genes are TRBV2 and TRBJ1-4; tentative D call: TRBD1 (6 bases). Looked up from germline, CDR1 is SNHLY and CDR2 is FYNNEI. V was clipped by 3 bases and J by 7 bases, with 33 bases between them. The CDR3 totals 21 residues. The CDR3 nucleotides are TGTGCCAGCAGTGATCCCACCCAGGGGACCGAGTCTACAACTGGAGGTGAAAAACTGTTTTTT. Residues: CASSDPTQGTESTTGGEKLFF.

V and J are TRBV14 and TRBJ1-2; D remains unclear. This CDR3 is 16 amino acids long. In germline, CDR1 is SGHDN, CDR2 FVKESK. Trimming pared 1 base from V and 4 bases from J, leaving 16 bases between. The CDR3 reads CASSQGRDPTSYGYTF. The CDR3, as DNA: TGTGCCAGCAGCCAAGGGCGAGACCCGACATCCTATGGCTACACCTTC.